Listed below are T cell receptor beta chains from one sample, sequenced in a study of blood T cell repertoires in COVID-19. TCRdb keeps only in-frame clones here, not all; method: immunoSEQ multiplex PCR. The sample records 40,000 to 55,000 clones, just over 90% being singletons. Sequences were obtained from peripheral blood. The receptors derive from a man between 50 and 59 years old with COVID-19, enrolled during active disease. Each CDR3 is given with its conserved first and last residue. The D gene is left open where the match is weak. Where a row states a size, it is once, few, many or the class of an expanded clone; other rows omit it.

J gene,CDR3 length,clone size,D gene,V gene,CDR3 protein,CDR3 DNA
TRBJ2-1,14,.,.,TRBV19,CASTDWKFSNEQFF,TGTGCCAGTACCGACTGGAAGTTTTCCAATGAGCAGTTCTTC
TRBJ2-1,16,.,.,TRBV6-5,CASSYSGSHAYNEQFF,TGTGCCAGCAGTTACTCGGGCAGTCATGCCTACAATGAGCAGTTCTTC
TRBJ1-5,15,.,TRBD1,TRBV18,CASSPTGDSNQPQHF,TGTGCCAGCTCTCCGACAGGGGATAGCAATCAGCCCCAGCATTTT
TRBJ1-1,15,.,.,TRBV30,CAWSVGTGVGTEAFF,TGTGCCTGGAGTGTAGGTACGGGGGTGGGCACTGAAGCTTTCTTT
TRBJ2-1,15,.,TRBD2,TRBV4-1,CASSQEGGRAYEQFF,TGCGCCAGCAGCCAAGAAGGCGGGAGGGCTTATGAGCAGTTCTTC
TRBJ2-7,16,.,TRBD2,TRBV7-2,CASSFSGSGGAYEQYF,TGTGCCAGCAGCTTCTCCGGGTCTGGGGGGGCCTACGAGCAGTACTTC
TRBJ2-1,16,.,TRBD2,TRBV15,CATSTPGLVSYNEQFF,TGTGCCACCAGCACCCCGGGACTAGTGTCCTACAATGAGCAGTTCTTC
TRBJ1-4,15,.,.,TRBV27,CASSPHSATNEKLFF,TGTGCCAGCAGCCCCCACAGTGCAACTAATGAAAAACTGTTTTTT
TRBJ2-1,15,.,TRBD2,TRBV10-3,CAISESGLARNEQFF,TGTGCCATCAGTGAGTCTGGACTAGCACGTAATGAGCAGTTCTTC
TRBJ2-5,15,.,TRBD1,TRBV2,CASSAAGQGGETQYF,TGTGCCAGCAGTGCGGCTGGACAGGGTGGAGAGACCCAGTACTTC
TRBJ2-3,18,.,.,TRBV21-1,CASSKVAGGPGNTDTQYF,TGTGCCAGCAGCAAAGTAGCGGGAGGGCCGGGGAACACAGATACGCAGTATTTT
TRBJ1-1,13,.,TRBD1,TRBV6-5,CASRGTGRTEAFF,TGTGCCAGCAGGGGGACAGGGAGGACTGAAGCTTTCTTT
TRBJ1-6,15,.,.,TRBV5-1,CASSSGQTPGSPLHF,TGCGCCAGCAGCTCTGGACAGACCCCTGGTTCACCCCTCCACTTT
TRBJ1-2,15,.,TRBD1,TRBV10-3,CAISRPLTGNYGYTF,TGTGCCATCAGTCGGCCATTGACAGGGAACTATGGCTACACCTTC
TRBJ1-2,15,.,TRBD1,TRBV6-5,CASRNHLGTDYGYTF,TGTGCCAGCAGGAACCACCTCGGGACAGACTATGGCTACACCTTC
TRBJ1-1,11,.,.,TRBV20-1,CSAMAAREAFF,TGCAGTGCTATGGCCGCCCGTGAAGCTTTCTTT
TRBJ2-1,13,.,TRBD2,TRBV6-6,CASSYLASGSMFF,TGTGCCAGCAGCTACCTCGCGAGCGGGAGTATGTTCTTC
TRBJ2-7,16,once,TRBD1,TRBV5-1,CASRRQGASISYEQYF,TGCGCCAGCAGACGACAGGGGGCGTCAATCTCATACGAGCAGTACTTC
TRBJ2-3,18,.,TRBD2,TRBV5-1,CASSLARLAGGRTDTQYF,TGCGCCAGCAGCTTGGCCCGCCTAGCGGGAGGCCGCACAGATACGCAGTATTTT
TRBJ2-3,15,once,TRBD2,TRBV7-8,CASSLAGVGTDTQYF,TGTGCCAGCAGCCTAGCGGGAGTGGGCACAGATACGCAGTATTTT
TRBJ2-5,14,.,TRBD2,TRBV6-6,CASSRTSVQETQYF,TGTGCCAGCAGCCGGACTAGCGTTCAAGAGACCCAGTACTTC
TRBJ1-5,14,.,TRBD1,TRBV7-9,CASSGQGTNQPQHF,TGTGCCAGCTCTGGACAGGGGACCAATCAGCCCCAGCATTTT
TRBJ1-1,12,.,TRBD1,TRBV12-3/TRBV12-4,CASRPDRGQAFF,TGTGCCAGCAGGCCGGACAGGGGGCAGGCTTTCTTT
TRBJ1-1,14,.,.,TRBV5-1,CASSVNGPGTEAFF,TGCGCCAGCAGCGTAAACGGACCGGGGACTGAAGCTTTCTTT
TRBJ2-3,15,.,TRBD2,TRBV6-2/TRBV6-3,CASSLTSGSPLAQYF,TGTGCCAGCAGTCTAACTAGCGGGAGTCCCCTGGCGCAGTATTTT
TRBJ1-4,13,.,.,TRBV5-1,CASSFSSDEKLFF,TGCGCCAGCAGCTTTTCTTCGGATGAAAAACTGTTTTTT
TRBJ1-1,14,.,.,TRBV5-1,CASSPTRGLTEAFF,TGCGCCAGCAGCCCCACCCGCGGTTTGACTGAAGCTTTCTTT
TRBJ2-7,15,.,TRBD1,TRBV29-1,CSVESRDRVTYEQYF,TGCAGCGTTGAGAGTCGGGACAGGGTAACCTACGAGCAGTACTTC
TRBJ1-4,14,.,TRBD1,TRBV24-1,CATPGQVVNEKLFF,TGTGCCACGCCGGGACAGGTGGTAAATGAAAAACTGTTTTTT
TRBJ2-7,15,.,TRBD2,TRBV5-4,CASSSLAGGPYEQYF,TGTGCCAGCAGCTCGTTAGCGGGAGGGCCCTACGAGCAGTACTTC
TRBJ1-3,12,.,.,TRBV7-9,CASSSSINTIYF,TGTGCCAGCAGCTCCAGTATAAACACCATATATTTT
TRBJ2-3,15,once,.,TRBV5-4,CASSLDPDSADTQYF,TGTGCCAGCAGCTTGGACCCGGACAGTGCAGATACGCAGTATTTT
TRBJ2-1,15,.,.,TRBV4-2,CASSLPLANFNEQFF,TGTGCCAGCAGCCTCCCCCTAGCAAATTTCAATGAGCAGTTCTTC
TRBJ1-4,17,.,TRBD1,TRBV7-8,CASSLEGGQGLREKLFF,TGTGCCAGCAGCTTAGAGGGGGGACAGGGCCTTAGAGAAAAACTGTTTTTT
TRBJ1-2,15,.,.,TRBV11-2,CASSPQFRHRYGYTF,TGTGCCAGCAGCCCCCAATTTAGACACCGGTATGGCTACACCTTC
TRBJ2-5,15,.,TRBD2,TRBV2,CASSGGGSRGETQYF,TGTGCCAGCAGTGGCGGGGGGTCGAGAGGGGAGACCCAGTACTTC
TRBJ2-1,18,.,TRBD2,TRBV28,CASSSYLGLAGGPNEQFF,TGTGCCAGCAGTTCATATCTGGGACTAGCGGGAGGGCCAAATGAGCAGTTCTTC
TRBJ2-1,12,.,.,TRBV6-6,CASTTNYNEQFF,TGTGCCAGCACCACTAACTACAATGAGCAGTTCTTC
TRBJ1-5,15,.,.,TRBV27,CASSFKPYSNQPQHF,TGTGCCAGCAGTTTTAAGCCGTATAGCAATCAGCCCCAGCATTTT
TRBJ1-4,14,.,.,TRBV6-5,CASSYRQPNEKLFF,TGTGCCAGCAGTTACCGACAGCCTAATGAAAAACTGTTTTTT
TRBJ1-2,11,.,.,TRBV6-5,CASKQHYGYTF,TGTGCCAGCAAACAGCACTATGGCTACACCTTC
TRBJ2-2,15,.,.,TRBV6-5,CASSYSFFPPGELFF,TGTGCCAGCAGTTACTCGTTCTTCCCCCCCGGGGAGCTGTTTTTT
TRBJ2-2,15,.,.,TRBV18,CASSPRQSNTGELFF,TGTGCCAGCTCACCGCGGCAGTCGAACACCGGGGAGCTGTTTTTT
TRBJ2-3,17,.,TRBD2,TRBV29-1,CSVEGVASGSPPSGQYF,TGCAGCGTTGAGGGGGTGGCTAGCGGGAGTCCTCCTAGTGGGCAGTATTTT
TRBJ2-2,16,.,.,TRBV5-5,CASSLRWEQSTGELFF,TGTGCCAGCAGCTTGCGTTGGGAGCAGAGCACCGGGGAGCTGTTTTTT
TRBJ1-5,16,.,TRBD1,TRBV18,CASSPQTGGASQPQHF,TGTGCCAGCTCACCACAGACAGGGGGCGCGAGTCAGCCCCAGCATTTT
TRBJ1-1,13,.,.,TRBV27,CASSLGPGTEAFF,TGTGCCAGCAGTTTAGGCCCAGGCACTGAAGCTTTCTTT
TRBJ2-5,14,.,TRBD2,TRBV5-1,CASKRTSGIETQYF,TGCGCCAGCAAGAGGACTAGCGGGATAGAGACCCAGTACTTC
TRBJ2-7,13,.,.,TRBV5-1,CASSSGVTYEQYF,TGCGCCAGCAGCTCGGGGGTCACCTACGAGCAGTACTTC
TRBJ2-5,14,.,.,TRBV7-8,CASSFTGGGETQYF,TGTGCCAGCAGCTTTACCGGTGGAGGGGAGACCCAGTACTTC
TRBJ1-1,16,.,.,TRBV7-2,CASSLGTEPFNTEAFF,TGTGCCAGCAGCTTAGGGACTGAACCATTCAACACTGAAGCTTTCTTT